This T cell receptor beta chain was documented in a study of PD-1 blockade in classical Hodgkin lymphoma. Clones were sequenced by immunoSEQ multiplex PCR, and TCRdb holds only the in-frame ones, with some missing. The repertoire holds under 70,000 clones, with about two thirds as singletons. This clone has just one count. Exposure to brentuximab vedotin varied, and each patient had relapsed following autologous stem cell transplantation. Losses at the gene ends were 2 bases for V and 6 bases for J; bases not matched to a gene: 8. CDR1 and CDR2 from the germline V gene are SGHRS and YFSETQ. This CDR3 contains 15 residues.

This sequence joins TRBV5-1 and TRBJ2-7; 10 bases fit TRBD1. The receptor's source is a human donor with classical Hodgkin lymphoma. Here the sequenced sample was peripheral blood mononuclear cells (PBMCs), taken before the second cycle of nivolumab. DNA for the CDR3: TGCGCCAGCAGCTTATCGACAGGGGGCGAGGGCGAGCAGTACTTC. It specifies CASSLSTGGEGEQYF. The full variable domain, completed using reference TRBV5-1 and TRBJ2-7, is KAGVTQTPRYLIKTRGQQVTLSCSPISGHRSVSWYQQTPGQGLQFLFEYFSETQRNKGNFPGRFSGRQFSNSRSEMNVSTLELGDSALYLCASSLSTGGEGEQYFGPGTRLTVT.